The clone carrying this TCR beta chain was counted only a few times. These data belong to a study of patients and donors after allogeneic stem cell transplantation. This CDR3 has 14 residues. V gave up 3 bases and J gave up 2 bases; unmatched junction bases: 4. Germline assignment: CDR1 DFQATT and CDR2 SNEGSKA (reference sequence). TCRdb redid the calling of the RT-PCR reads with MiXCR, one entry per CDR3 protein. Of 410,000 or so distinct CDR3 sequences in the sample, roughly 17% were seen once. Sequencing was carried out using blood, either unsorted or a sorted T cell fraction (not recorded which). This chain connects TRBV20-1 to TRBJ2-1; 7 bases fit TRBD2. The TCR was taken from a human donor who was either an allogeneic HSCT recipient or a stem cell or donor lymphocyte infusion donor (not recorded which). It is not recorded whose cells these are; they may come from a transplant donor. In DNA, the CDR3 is TGCAGTGCTAGCAGCGGGGACCCCTACAATGAGCAGTTCTTC. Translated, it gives CSASSGDPYNEQFF.